This T cell receptor (beta chain) was recorded in a study of T cell changes during pregnancy in multiple sclerosis. Clones were sequenced by immunoSEQ multiplex PCR, and TCRdb holds only the in-frame ones, with some missing. The repertoire consists of about 40,000 clones, with approximately 92% occurring once and the leading ten covering about 1.2%. The germline V gene encodes CDR1 MNHEY and CDR2 SVGAGI. Trimming left V 4 bases short and J 5 bases short, with 8 bases between. The CDR3 spans 13 residues. The TCR was taken from a female donor with multiple sclerosis, enrolled in a pregnancy study. The rearrangement uses TRBV6-5 and TRBJ1-4; D gene unclear. The source material was peripheral blood, sampled before pregnancy. CDR3 in DNA: TGTGCCAGCAGTTTTTCCTTCAATGAAAAACTGTTTTTT. It specifies CASSFSFNEKLFF.